The subject of this entry is one T cell receptor beta chain. This clone has just one count. Its antigen remains unidentified. No per-base quality is available; no much larger clone lies one base away. The data belong to a study of PD-1 blockade in classical Hodgkin lymphoma (dated by TCRdb to between 2020 and 2021). For context, the study as a whole: Nivolumab dosing was 3 mg/kg intravenously every 2 weeks, continuing until either disease progression or unacceptable toxicity. The study used TCR beta sequencing and CyTOF to define a peripheral blood immune signature of response to PD-1 blockade in classical Hodgkin lymphoma.

The CDR3 sequence holds 16 residues, the cysteine and phenylalanine included. This entry keeps only the CDR3 DNA: 48 bases, framed from base 1. CDR1 and CDR2 (MNHEY, SMNVEV) derive from the germline V gene (reference sequence). The trim is 6 bases for V and 1 base for J, with a gap of 16 bases between the germline ends. Results the study describes overall, beyond this receptor: Among trial patients, those achieving complete response had baseline diversity similar to that of newly diagnosed patients, while diversity was significantly lower in partial responders and progressors. The study was restricted to a single clinical trial cohort, and the causes of repertoire differences, possibly disease activity or prior therapy, were left undefined. Diversity was lower in patients who began nivolumab less than 1 year after ASCT, so these patients were left out of later analyses to avoid confounding by immune reconstitution. Baseline TCR diversity was reported as lower in newly diagnosed patients than in healthy donors, and lower still in relapsed/refractory patients. CD4+ but not CD8+ TCR diversity rose significantly by C4D1 (p=0.0027 vs p=0.16), most apparent in complete responders (p=0.02).

The sample's time point label, decoded: cycle 2 day 1 (C2D1) of nivolumab. Every trial patient had relapsed after autologous stem cell transplantation, and cohorts A, B and C differed in prior brentuximab vedotin exposure. The trial cohort included roughly 60 patients with relapsed/refractory classical Hodgkin lymphoma, and each patient had a best overall response of complete response, partial response or progressive disease. In the multi-cohort phase II CheckMate 205 trial, trial patients received single-agent nivolumab. Best overall response was determined by an independent review committee according to the 2007 International Working Group response criteria. Trial PBMCs were obtained immediately prior to nivolumab initiation (C1D1) and on therapy at cycle 2 day 1 and cycle 4 day 1. Peripheral blood was collected in 8 mL Vacutainer Cell Preparation Tubes, from which PBMCs were isolated by centrifugation and then cryopreserved.

The Qiagen DNeasy kit was used to extract genomic DNA both from unsorted PBMCs and from the negatively selected CD4+ and CD8+ fractions. TCR beta CDR3 regions were subjected to amplification by immunoSEQ multiplex PCR with primers that anneal to V and J segments. Amplification bias was minimized using a synthetic immune receptor repertoire, and residual bias was removed computationally after sequencing. The study's own analysis went as follows. Custom Python scripts were used to quantify repertoire diversity as the Shannon entropy index. Unsorted, CD4+ and CD8+ repertoires were analyzed separately, except in combined analyses where CD4+ and CD8+ sequences were merged in silico. A clone was considered expanded if an increase in frequency of at least 2-fold after treatment relative to C1D1 was found, and a pseudocount of 0.5 was applied to clones undetected at baseline. Singleton clones were defined as clones with 0 or 1 copy at C1D1, and non-singleton clones were defined as clones with 2 or more copies. Clones expanded in unsorted samples were labelled as CD4+, CD8+ or unknown by matching protein sequences in sorted samples from the same patient. Wilcoxon tests on paired samples were used to test diversity changes from C1D1 to C4D1. Entries here come from immuneACCESS through TCRdb and include only in-frame sequences with V and J called. Some clones fail to appear in such tables; in the studies checked, an unresolved V gene covers under half of the shortfall, and the cause of the remainder is unknown. The D gene and trimming were derived from the DNA, and the V and J assignments and clone size from that table. This sample has around 150,000 clones in its table, and just under 80% of those were observed once. Roughly 9.2% of the sample is held by the ten biggest clonotypes.

This sequence was found in a human donor with classical Hodgkin lymphoma. The specimen was peripheral blood mononuclear cells (PBMCs), collected before the second cycle of nivolumab. Recombination connected TRBV27 to TRBJ2-1; tentative D gene TRBD1, with 7 bases matching. The nucleotide sequence reads as follows: TGTGCCAGCAGCCCTGACAGGGAGGTTTCCTACAATGAGCAGTTCTTC. Translation gives CASSPDREVSYNEQFF.